The entry below describes one T cell receptor beta chain. Its cognate antigen is unknown. A single record per CDR3 protein comes from TCRdb applying MiXCR to the 5' RACE reads. This table holds hundreds of thousands of distinct CDR3 sequences, around an eighth found once. The CDR3 sequence is 12 residues long. Germline CDR1 and CDR2: ENHRY and SYGVKD. The V and J ends lost 6 bases and 3 bases respectively, with 8 bases between them. These data originate in a study of T cells after yellow fever vaccination. General study findings and limits: Though weaker, the secondary response peaked faster, on day 5 versus 15. Some clonotypes, a small share, were shared between CD4 and CD8 compartments. Any FACS-sorted repertoire could hold abundant clonotypes that contaminate it from the bulk population.

The receptor was derived from a man aged 25 to 40 who received the YFV17D yellow fever vaccine. The V gene is TRBV10-3, the J gene TRBJ2-5; D not certain. The sample was PBMCs, taken on the day of the yellow fever booster vaccination. The CDR3 protein is CAISNREETQYF. The DNA for the CDR3 is TGTGCCATCAGCAACAGAGAAGAGACCCAGTACTTC.